This entry describes one T cell receptor (beta chain). Its specificity is not known. The data were obtained in a study of OX40 agonist ivuxolimab in advanced cancers. The overall study: Anti-PD-1, anti-PD-L1 or anti-CTLA-4 therapy given earlier was allowed, and 40% had some. Regarding the study as a whole: The authors did not determine the antigen specificity of the expanded peripheral T cells. The study found among the lowest clonal expansion in partial responders at 0.1-3.0 mg/kg.

Clones were read by immunoSEQ multiplex PCR, and TCRdb kept only the in-frame ones, dropping some. The sample shows around 60,000 clones, roughly nine tenths of them seen only once. Sequenced here: CD4+ or CD8+ T cells sorted from blood, sampled in a trial of the OX40 agonist ivuxolimab. This clonotype originated in an adult with an advanced solid tumor such as melanoma, head and neck, liver or kidney cancer.

The CDR3 protein is CASSKRSSGDTQYF. The CDR3 region has the DNA TGTGCCAGCAGCAAGCGAAGTTCTGGAGATACGCAGTATTTT. V and J are TRBV21-1 and TRBJ2-3; the table's D gene call, TRBD2, was not cross checked with the DNA. TRBV21-1 is annotated as a pseudogene. The CDR3 is 14 residues long.